This T cell receptor beta chain was recorded in a study of shared clonotypes between healthy human individuals (dated by TCRdb to about 2020). Background on the whole study: A few men and a couple of women, aged 18 to 49 years, made up the cohort. To estimate repertoire size and how much clonotypes are shared between individuals, the study performed deep sequencing of blood TCR repertoires from a few healthy adults. Leukapheresis yielded between about 0.85 and 10 billion PBMCs per donor. For each donor, CD4 naive and CD4 memory were each given three plates, CD8 naive was given two plates, and CD8 memory was given one plate. Libraries were prepared and TCR repertoires were sequenced by different laboratories using diverse techniques, in order to increase sequencing depth and limit assay-specific biases.

TCR CDR3 regions were amplified from genomic DNA by multiplex PCR using the deep immunoSEQ assay. For each cell subset, the extracted genomic DNA was distributed evenly across all wells of several immunoSEQ 96-well plates, and each plate served as one replicate. Each replicate PCR for sorted subsets received about 220 ng genomic DNA, equal to roughly 29,000 T cell genomes. Purified libraries were measured with a Qubit 3.0 fluorometer, size-checked on a Bioanalyzer 2100, and measured again with the KAPA Library Quantification kit. Every immunoSEQ 96-well plate was sequenced on a separate single-read 150-cycle Illumina NextSeq 550 flow cell. Concerning the study's data processing: Because the immunoSEQ output included only junctional sequences and no quality scores, the filtering could not be the same as the filtering used for full-length reads. Sequences were annotated with PyIR, a Python wrapper for IgBLAST v1.9, and V/J genes and CDR3 were assigned using IMGT germline references. Reads were removed for weak V/J assignments (E-value above 1e-6), missing CDR3, stop codons, out-of-frame junctions, or ambiguous translated residues. V3J clonotypes were defined as sequences sharing an identical inferred V gene, J gene, and CDR3 amino acid sequence. The percentage overlap between two repertoires was calculated by dividing the number of shared unique clonotypes by the size of the smaller repertoire. RTK rarefaction, the Chao1 estimator, and Recon v2.1 estimates of unobserved clonotypes were used to assess repertoire richness. Generation probabilities for all TCRbeta clonotypes obtained by the gDNA method from several donors were computed using OLGA. Here the immuneACCESS table is served through TCRdb, limited to in-frame sequences with V and J called. Missing clones are a known gap in these copies; in checked studies unresolved V genes cover under half, and the rest lacks a known reason. V, J and clone size are those of that table, while D and trimming were read from the DNA. The sample profile shows over 2,000,000 clones; 90% to 95% of them were found once. The ten top clones hold about 1.6% of the sample.

CD8 naive samples were obtained by positive selection for CCR7 among CD45RO-negative cells, yielding a CD45RA+CCR7+ population from which TemRA cells were excluded. Donors were healthy HIV-negative adults with no recently reported acute infections or vaccinations. Only Caucasian adults living in Nashville, Tennessee, USA were represented among the donors. Blood was collected by leukapheresis, and PBMCs were isolated by Ficoll-Histopaque density gradient centrifugation and then cryopreserved in liquid nitrogen vapor phase. Analytical flow cytometry was used to check the purity and quantity of every magnetically sorted T cell population. From each sorted fraction, genomic DNA was isolated and quantified by UV absorbance on a Nanodrop 2000c. General conclusions and limits of the study: Sharing across several donors was observed for around 5% of naive CD4, about 3.2% of naive CD8, 2.3% of memory CD4, and about 0.39% of memory CD8 clonotypes. Naive subsets generally had larger estimated clonotype richness than memory subsets. Compared with non-shared clonotypes, the clonotypes found in all four sorted-subset donors had higher generation probabilities. The genetic and exposure-history diversity represented was limited by the small number of donors. Sampling was restricted to blood, and TCR repertoires in tissues likely differ from the TCR repertoires found in blood. Based on pairwise subsampling, the degree of clonotype sharing among donors was expected to be affected by sequencing depth. Incomplete sequencing was indicated by rarefaction of sorted-subset datasets, despite the large sequencing depth.

The CDR3 covers 12 residues, taking in both the cysteine and the phenylalanine. Of all the DNA, just the CDR3 is kept, 36 bases in frame from base 1. Trimming removed 10 bases from V and 4 bases from J, leaving 13 bases between the germline ends. Based on the germline V gene (reference sequence), the CDR1 and CDR2 sequences are MNHNY and SVGAGI. On this clone: Its binding antigen is unknown. Base qualities are not at hand, and no much larger clone is one base apart.

The rearranged chain carries TRBV6-6 and TRBJ1-1; the D gene is perhaps TRBD1, from 5 matching bases. Material: naive CD8+ T cells from PBMCs. The sample's cell subset or site label, in plain terms: CD45RA+CCR7+. This TCR was sampled from a man aged 18-30 years in good health. Some clones in this sample may be carry-over from other donors' samples. The CDR3 reads as follows: CATNAGGTEAFF. The base sequence is TGTGCCACCAATGCGGGGGGCACTGAAGCTTTCTTT.